A single sample is the source of the 21 T cell receptor beta chains below, sequenced in a study of blood T cell repertoires in COVID-19. Generated by immunoSEQ multiplex PCR, the TCRdb table keeps only in-frame clones and is missing some. The sample has about 45,000 clones, about 80% seen once; the top ten hold 19%. The sequencing input was peripheral blood. These receptors came from an older man with acute or convalescent COVID-19.

The chain carries TRBV6-5 and TRBJ1-4; TRBD1 agrees at 7 bases. Germline V lookup: CDR1 MNHEY, CDR2 SVGAGI. The CDR3 contains 15 residues. With 0 bases clipped from V and 5 bases from J, the junction kept 3 bases outside the gene matches. The CDR3 DNA reads as TGTGCCAGCAGTTACTCGGGGACAGTCAATGAAAAACTGTTTTTT. Protein product: CASSYSGTVNEKLFF.

V usage is TRBV9 and J usage is TRBJ2-3; 9 nucleotides align to TRBD1. Germline CDR1 is SGDLS and CDR2 is YYNGEE. This CDR3 is 16 amino acids long. Trimming removed 3 bases from V and 4 bases from J; junction bases left unmatched: 9. This CDR3 is CASSAYDRGRADTQYF. Written as DNA, the CDR3 is TGTGCCAGCAGCGCCTATGACAGGGGGAGGGCAGATACGCAGTATTTT.

V usage is TRBV19 and J usage is TRBJ2-2; TRBD1 matches at 9 bases. Per germline, CDR1 LNHDA and CDR2 SQIVND (reference sequence). The CDR3 has 17 residues. V gave up 5 bases and J gave up 0 bases; unmatched junction bases: 7. DNA for the CDR3: TGTGCCAGTAGTCCCGGGACAGGGCAAGCGAACACCGGGGAGCTGTTTTTT. The encoded protein is CASSPGTGQANTGELFF.

The chain couples TRBV5-8 to TRBJ1-5, with D unclear. The CDR3 has 17 residues. CDR1 and CDR2 from the germline V gene are SGHTS and YDEGEE. Trimming cost V 4 bases and J 4 bases, with 21 bases left between them. CDR3 nucleotides: TGTGCCAGCAGCCCGGAAAGGAGGGAGGTGCCGAATCAGCCCCAGCATTTT. This sequence encodes CASSPERREVPNQPQHF.

This clone was seen more than once but under ten times. The V and J genes are TRBV5-1 and TRBJ2-7; D unresolved. The CDR3 has 14 residues. Germline V gene lookup returns CDR1 SGHRS and CDR2 YFSETQ. V lost 0 bases, J lost 2 bases, and 9 bases lay in between. Written as DNA, the CDR3 is TGCGCCAGCAGCTTGGTTGTGACTCCCTACGAGCAGTACTTC. Encoded protein: CASSLVVTPYEQYF.

Of note for this clone: The same CDR3 is also encoded by other DNA sequences in this sample. The chain carries TRBV18 and TRBJ2-7; 9 positions agree with TRBD1. In germline, CDR1 is KGHSH, CDR2 LQKENI. J lost 2 bases, V lost 3 bases, and 2 bases had no gene match. This CDR3 comprises 14 residues. The CDR3: CASSPGTGPYEQYF. The DNA for the CDR3 is TGTGCCAGCTCACCCGGGACAGGGCCCTACGAGCAGTACTTC.

The chain joins TRBV6-6 to TRBJ1-5, with D perhaps matching TRBD1 (6 bases). In germline, CDR1 is MNHNY, CDR2 SVGAGI (reference sequence). The CDR3 is 12 amino acids. Trimming took off 8 bases at V and 14 bases at J, with 19 bases between the two ends. This CDR3 reads CASRNLDSREHF. The CDR3 coding sequence is TGTGCCAGCCGCAACTTGGACAGCCGAGAGCATTTT.

The chain couples TRBV28 to TRBJ1-5; 7 bases map to TRBD1. CDR1 and CDR2 (germline): MDHEN, SYDVKM. This CDR3 contains 16 residues. Germline trimming cut 6 bases from V and 5 bases from J; bases unmatched to any gene: 13. The DNA for the CDR3 is TGTGCCAGCAGGGACAAGAGAGGGGGCCCCTATCAGCCCCAGCATTTT. Translating it yields CASRDKRGGPYQPQHF.

This chain connects TRBV3-1 (or the pseudogene TRBV3-2) to TRBJ1-3, with D hard to call. The germline V gene has CDR1 LGHDT and CDR2 YNNKEL (reference sequence). Trimming stripped 5 bases from V and 0 bases from J, with 2 bases between. This CDR3 contains 12 residues. The CDR3 DNA follows: TGTGCCAGCAGCTACTCTGGAAACACCATATATTTT. Its translation: CASSYSGNTIYF.

The rearrangement uses TRBV10-3 and TRBJ1-1; D unresolved. The CDR3 extends over 14 amino acids. V dropped 1 base and J dropped 2 bases, with 8 bases sitting between them. Germline V gene data show CDR1 as ENHRY and CDR2 as SYGVKD. DNA of the CDR3: TGTGCCATCAGTGAGTACGGAGATAACACTGAAGCTTTCTTT. Its translation: CAISEYGDNTEAFF.

The V gene is TRBV12-3 or TRBV12-4, the J gene TRBJ2-2; TRBD2 might be the D (5 bases). Deletions cut 6 bases from V and 6 bases from J, with 11 bases between. This CDR3 has 13 amino acids. The CDR3 is CASSGVLPGELFF. The DNA of the CDR3 is TGTGCCAGCAGCGGGGTTTTACCCGGGGAGCTGTTTTTT.

The CDR3: CASSAYRGPGNTIYF. The CDR3, as DNA: TGTGCCAGCAGCGCTTACAGGGGGCCTGGAAACACCATATATTTT. J is TRBJ1-3 and V is TRBV7-8, with 9 bases aligning to TRBD1. V lost 5 bases, J lost 2 bases, and 4 bases stayed unmatched. CDR3 length: 15 residues. Germline assignment: CDR1 SGHVS and CDR2 FQNEAQ. The full variable domain, in which reference TRBV7-8 and TRBJ1-3 provide the parts outside the CDR3, is GAGVSQSPRYKVAKRGQDVALRCDPISGHVSLFWYQQALGQGPEFLTYFQNEAQLDKSGLPSDRFFAERPEGSVSTLKIQRTQQEDSAVYLCASSAYRGPGNTIYFGEGSWLTVV.

The J gene is TRBJ2-7, the V gene TRBV19, with 9 bases fitting TRBD1. The germline V gene encodes CDR1 LNHDA and CDR2 SQIVND (reference sequence). The CDR3 contains 17 residues. V gave up 3 bases and J gave up 2 bases; unmatched junction bases: 11. The CDR3: CASSIGTPGQGPYEQYF. Here the CDR3 DNA reads TGTGCCAGTAGTATCGGAACACCGGGACAGGGCCCCTACGAGCAGTACTTC.

This chain uses TRBV5-6 with TRBJ1-1; D call uncertain. Trimming left V 4 bases short and J 1 base short, with 8 bases between. The CDR3 spans 13 residues. Germline CDR1 is SGHDT and CDR2 is YYEEEE. The CDR3 region has the DNA TGTGCCAGCAGCCCTAGCACGAACACTGAAGCTTTCTTT. This codes for CASSPSTNTEAFF.

V and J are TRBV19 and TRBJ1-1; TRBD1 agrees at 7 bases. V gave up 2 bases and J gave up 4 bases; unmatched junction bases: 4. The CDR3 sequence is 14 residues long. CDR1 is LNHDA and CDR2 is SQIVND in the germline V gene (reference sequence). In DNA, the CDR3 is TGTGCCAGTAGTATACAAGGGGGCGGCACTGAAGCTTTCTTT. Amino acids: CASSIQGGGTEAFF.

The chain joins TRBV5-6 to TRBJ1-4, with no clear D. Between the trimmed V and J ends, which lost 1 base and 2 bases, there was a span of 9 bases. Looked up from germline, CDR1 is SGHDT and CDR2 is YYEEEE. The CDR3 runs to 15 residues. The CDR3 is CASSLSRGTNEKLFF. The CDR3 bases are TGTGCCAGCAGCTTGAGCCGGGGTACTAATGAAAAACTGTTTTTT.

The chain recombines TRBV7-3 with TRBJ1-1, with 8 bases fitting TRBD1. The CDR3 sequence is 12 residues long. The V and J ends lost 5 bases and 6 bases, in that order; junction bases with no gene match: 2. Germline CDR1 reads SGHTA; CDR2 reads FQGTGA. CDR3: CASSRTGSEAFF. The CDR3 DNA reads TGTGCCAGCAGCCGGACAGGGTCTGAAGCTTTCTTT.

This clone was found a few times. The chain uses TRBV28 and TRBJ1-4; D gene uncertain. V was cut by 2 bases and J by 14 bases, with 18 bases left in between. The CDR3 loop spans 14 amino acids. Germline V lookup: CDR1 MDHEN, CDR2 SYDVKM. The CDR3 DNA follows: TGTGCCAGCAGTTTAAGTCATCGCTCCCTGAGGCTGTTTTTT. Encoded protein: CASSLSHRSLRLFF.

This chain links TRBV6-6 with TRBJ1-1, with a possible D match to TRBD1 (6 bases). V was pared by 5 bases and J by 10 bases, with 35 bases between. The CDR3 loop spans 19 amino acids. Per germline, CDR1 MNHNY and CDR2 SVGAGI (reference sequence). CDR3 coding DNA: TGTGCCAGCAGTCAAACAGGGTTAGAGCCCGGACAATACCTCAGCCGAGCTTTCTTT. Protein: CASSQTGLEPGQYLSRAFF.

This clone has a handful of counts. The chain recombines TRBV3-1 (or the pseudogene TRBV3-2) with TRBJ2-2; D is perhaps TRBD1 (6 bases). Germline-derived CDR1 and CDR2 are LGHDT and YNNKEL (reference sequence). The CDR3 has 18 amino acids. V was pared by 3 bases and J by 4 bases, with 21 bases between. CDR3 sequence reads: CASSHSLSGAKLTGELFF. CDR3 DNA sequence: TGTGCCAGCAGCCATTCCCTCTCAGGGGCAAAACTCACCGGGGAGCTGTTTTTT.

This chain joins TRBV12-3 or TRBV12-4 and TRBJ1-2; D gene ambiguous. Trimming shortened V by 4 bases and J by 0 bases, and 6 bases separated the two germline ends. This CDR3 comprises 13 residues. CDR3 protein: CASSYAANYGYTF. In DNA form, the CDR3 reads TGTGCCAGCAGTTATGCGGCTAACTATGGCTACACCTTC.